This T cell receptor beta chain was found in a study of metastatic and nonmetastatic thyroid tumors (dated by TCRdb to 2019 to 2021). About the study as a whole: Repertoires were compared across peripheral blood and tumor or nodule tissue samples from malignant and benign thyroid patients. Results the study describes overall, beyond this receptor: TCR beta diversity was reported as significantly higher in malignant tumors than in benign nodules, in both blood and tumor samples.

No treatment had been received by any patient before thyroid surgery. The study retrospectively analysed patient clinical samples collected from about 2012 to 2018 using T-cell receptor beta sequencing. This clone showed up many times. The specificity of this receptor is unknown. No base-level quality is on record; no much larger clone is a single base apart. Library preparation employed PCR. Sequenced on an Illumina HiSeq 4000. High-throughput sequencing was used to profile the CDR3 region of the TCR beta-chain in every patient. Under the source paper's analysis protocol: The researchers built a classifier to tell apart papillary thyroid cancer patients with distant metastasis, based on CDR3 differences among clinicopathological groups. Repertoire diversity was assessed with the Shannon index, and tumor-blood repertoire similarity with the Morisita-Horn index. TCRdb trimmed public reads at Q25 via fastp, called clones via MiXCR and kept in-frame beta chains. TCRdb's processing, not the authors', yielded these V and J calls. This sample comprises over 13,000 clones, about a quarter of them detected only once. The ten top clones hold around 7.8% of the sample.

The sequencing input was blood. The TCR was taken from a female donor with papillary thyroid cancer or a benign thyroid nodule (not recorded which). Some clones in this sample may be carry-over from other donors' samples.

CDR3 loop: CASSHGQNEKLFF. The sequenced DNA: TGTGCCAGCAGCCACGGACAGAATGAAAAACTGTTTTTT. The chain is made from TRBV14 and TRBJ1-4; a tentative D match to TRBD1 spans 6 bases. CDR1 and CDR2 were assigned from the germline V gene as SGHDN and FVKESK. V sheds 3 bases and J sheds 5 bases, leaving 7 bases between their ends. Its CDR3 holds 13 amino acids, cysteine through phenylalanine. This entry keeps only the CDR3 DNA: 39 bases, framed from base 1.